A single TCR beta chain is shown here with its context. What it recognizes is unknown. The data were obtained in a study of identical twins. General study results and limits: One should note that invariant MAIT and iNKT cells could partly confound zero-insertion analyses. The study reached conclusions through statistical analysis that was cross-sectional, not following the same donors. Insertions ran lower in abundant cord blood beta clonotypes, though not in memory repertoires.

From germline, CDR1 is SGHVS and CDR2 FQNEAQ. CDR3 length: 16 amino acids. V dropped 3 bases and J dropped 7 bases, with 21 bases sitting between them. The cDNA had a unique molecular identifier and a template-switch universal primer site. TCRdb recomputed calls from the 5' RACE reads with MiXCR, one row per CDR3 protein. This sample has 1.5 million to 2 million distinct CDR3 sequences, with about 31% found just once. This chain joins TRBV7-8 and TRBJ1-2, with D possibly matching TRBD1 (5 bases). Sequenced material: cord blood. The receptor was derived from a newborn girl in good health. CDR3 sequence reads: CASSLRGASRFGGYTF. CDR3 coding DNA: TGTGCCAGCAGCTTGAGAGGGGCAAGCAGGTTTGGTGGCTACACCTTC.